These 10 T cell receptor beta chains originate from one sample sequenced in a study of tumour-infiltrating T cells in Burkitt lymphoma. TCRdb's copy holds only in-frame clones and misses some; the assay was immunoSEQ multiplex PCR. The sample has 5,000 to 6,000 clones, 9.9% seen once. Source material: tumor tissue. These receptors came from a human donor with diffuse large B-cell lymphoma.

The sample holds a few counts of this clone. The V gene is TRBV5-1, the J gene TRBJ1-1; D is uncertain. Trimming left V 2 bases short and J 3 bases short, with 11 bases between. The CDR3 loop spans 14 amino acids. Germline V lookup: CDR1 SGHRS, CDR2 YFSETQ. The CDR3 DNA reads TGCGCCAGCAGCTTTGGGTCTGGCGACACTGAAGCTTTCTTT. It specifies CASSFGSGDTEAFF.

This clone was detected a few times. The chain combines TRBV10-1 with TRBJ2-1, with D unresolved. The CDR3 covers 12 residues. Germline CDR1 WNHNN, CDR2 SYGVQD (reference sequence). Trimming shortened V by 4 bases and J by 14 bases, and 15 bases separated the two germline ends. In DNA form, the CDR3 reads TGCGCCAGCAGTGGTGACAAGGGTCCGGAGTTCTTC. As protein: CASSGDKGPEFF.

The CDR3 coding sequence is TGTGCCAGCAGCGTATTTCCCTACTTTTGGCGGAACTATGGCTACACCTTC. Encoded protein: CASSVFPYFWRNYGYTF. The chain couples TRBV9 to TRBJ1-2; D uncertain. The CDR3 is made up of 17 amino acids. Germline V lookup: CDR1 SGDLS, CDR2 YYNGEE. V was shortened by 1 base and J by 2 bases, with 18 bases between the two germline ends.

The chain combines TRBV5-1 with TRBJ2-1; a possible D gene is TRBD1 (6 bases). The V gene lost 1 base and the J gene lost 5 bases, with 10 bases spanning the gap. The CDR3 is 14 residues long. CDR1 is SGHRS and CDR2 is YFSETQ in the germline V gene. The DNA for the CDR3 is TGCGCCAGCAGCTTGTGGGACACCAACAATGAGCAGTTCTTC. It specifies CASSLWDTNNEQFF.

In its sample, this clone was seen a few times. CDR3 region: CASSQVGPVGDTQYF. The CDR3 coding sequence is TGTGCCAGCAGCCAAGTCGGGCCCGTTGGGGATACGCAGTATTTT. The rearrangement uses TRBV11-2 and TRBJ2-3; D gene uncertain. V was cut by 5 bases and J by 6 bases, with 18 bases left in between. CDR1 is SGHAT, CDR2 FQNNGV, per germline. The CDR3 has 15 residues.

This chain connects TRBV4-3 to TRBJ2-5; no clear D gene. Germline values: CDR1 LGHNA, CDR2 YSLEER. V shed 0 bases and J shed 7 bases, with 12 bases lying between them. The CDR3 is 14 residues long. CDR3 loop: CASSQEYWRGTQYF. The CDR3 DNA reads TGCGCCAGCAGCCAAGAATACTGGCGCGGGACCCAGTACTTC.

The rearrangement joins TRBV5-4 to TRBJ1-1, with D tentatively TRBD1 (5 bases). This CDR3 is built from 13 residues. Germline V lookup: CDR1 SGHNT, CDR2 YYREEE (reference sequence). The V end was cut by 2 bases, the J end by 2 bases, with 7 bases between. The CDR3 region has the DNA TGTGCCAGCAGCTTCGGGACCAACACTGAAGCTTTCTTT. This sequence encodes CASSFGTNTEAFF.

The genes are TRBV7-9 and TRBJ2-4; D is possibly TRBD1 (6 bases). The germline gives CDR1 SEHNR, CDR2 FQNEAQ (reference sequence). This CDR3 region has 18 residues. The V end lost 3 bases, the J end lost 4 bases, and 22 bases lay between the germline ends. Here the CDR3 reads CASSFPPGTSGQKNIQYF. CDR3 bases: TGTGCCAGCAGCTTCCCTCCGGGGACGTCGGGACAAAAAAACATTCAGTACTTC.

The chain employs TRBV6-6 and TRBJ2-1; 7 nucleotides align to TRBD1. The V gene's germline CDR1 is MNHNY and CDR2 SVGAGI (reference sequence). The V gene end was trimmed by 0 bases and the J gene end by 6 bases; junction bases not matched to a gene: 5. The CDR3 loop spans 15 amino acids. The CDR3 is CASSYSGTVLNEQFF. In DNA, the CDR3 is TGTGCCAGCAGTTACTCGGGGACAGTCCTCAATGAGCAGTTCTTC.

The rearrangement uses TRBV18 and TRBJ1-1; a weak D match, TRBD1 (5 bases). CDR3 length: 14 amino acids. Germline V lookup: CDR1 KGHSH, CDR2 LQKENI. Deletions cut 3 bases from V and 6 bases from J, with 14 bases between. The CDR3 nucleotides are TGTGCCAGCTCACCCTCCAAACAGGCTCCTGAAGCTTTCTTT. Amino acids: CASSPSKQAPEAFF.